The 17 T cell receptor beta chains presented below share a single source sample, sequenced in a study of post-analysis software for immune sequencing data. Study-wide results and caveats: The study found TRBV5-6, TRBV5-1 and TRBV20-1 among about five TRBV segments more frequent in patients than controls.

Their antigen targets remain unknown. TCR beta cDNA libraries had unique molecular identifiers. TCRdb re-analysed the PCR reads in MiXCR, keeping a single row per CDR3 protein. The data hold 600,000 to 750,000 distinct CDR3 sequences, with approximately 59% observed a single time. The source material was blood. These receptors were collected from a girl aged 2 to 10 with multiple sclerosis.

The V gene is TRBV6-2 or TRBV6-3, the J gene TRBJ1-2; tentative D call: TRBD1 (5 bases). Germline CDR1 and CDR2: MNHEY and SVGEGT. Trimming stripped 0 bases from V and 7 bases from J, with 18 bases between. This CDR3 spans 16 amino acids. CDR3: CASSYSGGTANFGYTF. The CDR3 DNA is TGTGCCAGCAGTTACTCAGGAGGGACGGCTAATTTTGGCTACACCTTC.

The gene calls are TRBV12-3 or TRBV12-4 and TRBJ1-6, with D maybe TRBD1 (6 bases). V was shortened by 6 bases and J by 9 bases, with 9 bases between the two germline ends. The CDR3 totals 12 residues. CDR3 sequence reads: CASRGTPSPLHF. The CDR3 nucleotides are TGTGCCAGCAGAGGGACACCTTCACCCCTCCACTTT.

The chain joins TRBV10-2 to TRBJ2-3; no clear D gene. V was cut by 6 bases and J by 2 bases, with 12 bases left in between. This CDR3 is built from 14 residues. Germline V gene lookup returns CDR1 WSHSY and CDR2 SAAADI. The CDR3 DNA sequence: TGCGCCAGCAGCGACCCCCTACTCACAGATACGCAGTATTTT. The encoded protein is CASSDPLLTDTQYF.

The chain employs TRBV29-1 and TRBJ1-1; TRBD1 matches 9 bases. Germline CDR1 and CDR2: SQVTM and ANQGSEA. This CDR3 spans 13 amino acids. The junction had 4 bases not matched to a gene; V was cut back by 7 bases and J by 1 base. The CDR3: CSGGTGTNTEAFF. The CDR3, as DNA: TGCAGCGGAGGGACAGGGACGAACACTGAAGCTTTCTTT. Drawing the rest from reference TRBV29-1 and TRBJ1-1, the complete variable domain is SAVISQKPSRDICQRGTSLTIQCQVDSQVTMMFWYRQQPGQSLTLIATANQGSEATYESGFVIDKFPISRPNLTFSTLTVSNMSPEDSSIYLCSGGTGTNTEAFFGQGTRLTVV.

The chain uses TRBV5-1 and TRBJ2-1, with 7 bases aligning to TRBD2. The CDR3 runs 17 residues. Germline trimming cut 4 bases from V and 1 base from J; bases unmatched to any gene: 11. Germline-derived CDR1 and CDR2 are SGHRS and YFSETQ. The chain's CDR3 is CASSLSGGGASYNEQFF. CDR3 DNA: TGCGCCAGCAGCCTTTCGGGGGGAGGAGCATCCTACAATGAGCAGTTCTTC.

This clonotype was counted only a few times. The rearrangement uses TRBV6-2 or TRBV6-3 and TRBJ2-1; D gene unclear. V was pared by 5 bases and J by 7 bases, with 18 bases between. CDR3 length: 15 amino acids. Germline loops: CDR1 MNHEY, CDR2 SVGEGT. The CDR3: CASSPYQVATNEQFF. The CDR3 nucleotides are TGTGCCAGCAGTCCTTACCAAGTGGCTACTAATGAGCAGTTCTTC.

The chain combines TRBV7-9 with TRBJ1-2; no clear D. CDR3 length equals 14 residues. V lost 6 bases to trimming and J lost 5 bases, with 16 bases between them. The germline V gene has CDR1 SEHNR and CDR2 FQNEAQ (reference sequence). The CDR3 DNA sequence: TGTGCCAGCAGTTACCCGGAGGACGAATATGGCTACACCTTC. Amino acids: CASSYPEDEYGYTF.

The chain links TRBV5-1 to TRBJ1-2; 7 bases are shared with TRBD1. The trim removed 4 bases at V and 4 bases at J, leaving 7 bases unmatched. The CDR3 is made up of 14 amino acids. Germline V lookup: CDR1 SGHRS, CDR2 YFSETQ. The CDR3 sequence: CASSAQAGGYGYTF. The DNA for the CDR3 is TGCGCCAGCAGCGCCCAGGCAGGGGGCTATGGCTACACCTTC.

This clonotype was detected a few times. The V call is TRBV12-3 or TRBV12-4, the J call TRBJ2-3; D uncertain. This CDR3 contains 14 residues. The V gene lost 5 bases and the J gene lost 4 bases, with 13 bases spanning the gap. CDR3 in DNA: TGTGCCAGCAGTCCCAAAGAGGAGCCAGATACGCAGTATTTT. It encodes CASSPKEEPDTQYF.

The genes are TRBV4-1 and TRBJ2-7; 10 bases align to TRBD2. The CDR3 is 17 amino acids. Germline values: CDR1 MGHRA, CDR2 YSYEKL. V was pared by 5 bases and J by 7 bases, with 17 bases of the junction left unmatched. The CDR3 DNA sequence: TGCGCCAGCAGCTCCCTCTCTTCTAGCGGGAGTCAGTGGGAGCAGTACGTC. Its protein is CASSSLSSSGSQWEQYV.

The J gene is TRBJ2-1, the V gene TRBV5-1; D unresolved. Germline values: CDR1 SGHRS, CDR2 YFSETQ. The V end lost 3 bases, the J end lost 4 bases, and 8 bases lay between the germline ends. The CDR3 length is 13 residues. The DNA for the CDR3 is TGCGCCAGCAGCTCGGACGGATACAATGAGCAGTTCTTC. Translated, it gives CASSSDGYNEQFF.

This clonotype occurred a few times. CDR3 bases: TGCGCCAGCAGCTTGGAAAACGGGGTAGGCTACAATGAGCAGTTCTTC. Translating it yields CASSLENGVGYNEQFF. The genes are TRBV5-1 and TRBJ2-1, with D tentatively TRBD2 (5 bases). Trimming removed 0 bases at V and 3 bases at J, with 13 bases between. Per germline, CDR1 SGHRS and CDR2 YFSETQ. The CDR3 has 16 amino acids.

In its sample, this clonotype was seen once. The rearrangement uses TRBV7-8 and TRBJ1-1, with TRBD1 matching 11 bases. The CDR3 extends over 14 amino acids. The V gene end was trimmed by 7 bases and the J gene end by 4 bases; junction bases not matched to a gene: 5. CDR1 is SGHVS and CDR2 is FQNEAQ in the germline V gene. The CDR3 DNA sequence: TGTGCCAGCAAGCCGGGACAGGGGGGCACTGAAGCTTTCTTT. Its translation is CASKPGQGGTEAFF.

This chain uses TRBV5-5 with TRBJ1-2, with D possibly TRBD1 on 6 matching bases. The germline V gene encodes CDR1 SGHKS and CDR2 YYEKEE (reference sequence). The CDR3 is 14 residues long. V lost 0 bases to trimming and J lost 6 bases, with 12 bases between them. The CDR3 region has the DNA TGTGCCAGCAGCTTGGAAAGAAGGGGGAATGGCTACACCTTC. Residues: CASSLERRGNGYTF.

This sequence joins TRBV29-1 and TRBJ2-3, with D hard to call. The germline V gene has CDR1 SQVTM and CDR2 ANQGSEA. The V and J ends lost 6 bases and 5 bases respectively, with 12 bases between them. The CDR3 covers 12 residues. The CDR3 here is CSVHPTGDTQYF. The CDR3 region has the DNA TGCAGCGTCCACCCAACGGGAGATACGCAGTATTTT.

The genes are TRBV29-1 and TRBJ2-3; D is undetermined. This CDR3 spans 13 amino acids. The V end lost 1 base, the J end lost 6 bases, and 11 bases lay between the germline ends. Germline V gives CDR1 SQVTM, CDR2 ANQGSEA. CDR3 coding DNA: TGCAGCGTTGAAGGTAGGGTAGAGGATACGCAGTATTTT. Its protein product is CSVEGRVEDTQYF.

This clonotype occurred a few times. The chain is built from TRBV5-1 and TRBJ1-2; TRBD1 agrees at 7 bases. V dropped 0 bases and J dropped 4; count of bases not matched to a gene: 3. CDR1 SGHRS and CDR2 YFSETQ come from the germline V gene. The CDR3 length is 14 residues. CDR3 loop: CASSLGQGAYGYTF. The CDR3 DNA sequence: TGCGCCAGCAGCTTGGGACAGGGAGCCTATGGCTACACCTTC.